This T cell receptor beta chain was obtained from a study of Ad26.COV2.S vaccination and SARS-CoV-2 variants (dated by TCRdb to 2020 to 2022). As for the study more broadly: Donors in the vaccine arm were drawn from COV1001, a phase I-IIa trial of Ad26.COV2.S in healthy adults that was multicentre, randomized, double-blind and placebo-controlled. Dosing of Ad26.COV2.S was intramuscular, at either 5x10^10 or 1x10^11 viral particles, delivered as one shot or as two shots spaced 56 days apart. The specificity and breadth of SARS-CoV-2-reactive T cell receptors after Ad26.COV2.S vaccination were assessed by TCRbeta repertoire sequencing. A total of roughly 30 samples were included in the TCR-sequenced set, comprising some 20 Ad26.COV2.S vaccine recipients, 5 placebo recipients and 8 SARS-CoV-2 convalescent individuals. Trial participants were randomized into five groups of five, in which low-dose or high-dose Ad26.COV2.S was given once or twice, or placebo was given on both occasions. Throughout the experiments and outcome assessment, investigators stayed blinded to trial group allocation. What the study reported, not specific to this receptor: Non-spike TCR breadth was comparable between vaccine and placebo recipients, consistent with the vaccine containing only spike. It was noted by the authors that total T cell responses may have been underestimated by the TCR breadth and depth analyses. Comparing responses between vaccine doses or regimens was not something the study was powered to do. Higher spike-specific TCR breadth was observed in Ad26.COV2.S recipients than in placebo recipients (P = 0.0014). Substantial breadth of spike-specific CD8+ and CD4+ T cell responses was reported after vaccination.

CDR1 and CDR2, per the germline V gene, are KGHDR and SFDVKD. After removal of 3 bases from V and 0 bases from J, the junction retains 4 bases not matched to a gene. The CDR3, from cysteine to phenylalanine, totals 16 residues. Only CDR3 DNA remains: 48 bases, in frame from the first base. This clone was counted between two and nine times. Its antigen is still unknown. No per-base quality is available; no much larger clone lies one base away. The sample's treatment or condition label is to be understood as: 15 to 20 received Ad26.COV2.S at low or high dose, single or two shots; 5 received placebo; per-sample allocation not given. For vaccine and placebo recipients, the sequenced repertoires came from samples collected on day 63 after the first injection. In Cohort 1b, some 25 adults aged 18-55 years were enrolled at a single site in Boston, USA, between 29 July and 7 August 2020. Ad26.COV2.S was a replication-incompetent adenovirus type 26 vector expressing a prefusion-stabilized SARS-CoV-2 spike protein from the original Wuhan strain.

The immunoSEQ Assay was used to sequence TCRbeta CDR3 regions. After extraction, genomic DNA underwent amplification by bias-controlled multiplex PCR, followed by high-throughput sequencing. As for the authors' bioinformatics: Collapsing and filtering of sequences were performed to quantify the absolute abundance of each unique TCRbeta CDR3 region. T cell fraction was estimated by normalizing TCRbeta template counts to usable DNA, which was measured by amplifying reference genes present in all nucleated cells. Repertoire TCRs were annotated as SARS-CoV-2-specific when V gene, CDR3 amino acid sequence and J gene were exactly matched to a known reactive TCR set. The reference SARS-CoV-2 TCR set came from MIRA and was filtered for enrichment in COVID-19-positive ImmuneCODE repertoires, removing public or cross-reactive TCRs. Using the MIRA antigens, annotated TCRs were further analysed by specific ORF or by position within an ORF. Breadth was defined as annotated unique rearrangements over total unique productive rearrangements; depth was the summed frequency of those rearrangements. Group comparisons of TCR breadth used two-sided Wilcoxon rank-sum tests. TCRdb mirrors the immuneACCESS table, restricted to in-frame sequences. Some clones are absent from its copies; in checked studies, under half trace to an unresolved V gene, and the reason for the others is unknown. The D gene and trimming were derived from the DNA, and the V and J assignments and clone size from that table. Recorded for this sample are 450,000 to 550,000 clones; about 88% of them occurred a single time. The ten largest clonotypes hold roughly 2.5% of the sample.

The sequence derives from a person aged 18-65 years who received the Ad26.COV2.S COVID-19 vaccine or a placebo. The sequence is built from TRBV24-1 and TRBJ2-3, with 8 junctional bases fitting TRBD1. Sequences were derived from peripheral blood, sampled in a trial of Ad26.COV2.S vaccine versus placebo. CDR3 region: CATSDPGTGSTDTQYF. The nucleotide sequence reads TGTGCCACCAGTGATCCCGGGACAGGTAGCACAGATACGCAGTATTTT.